A single sample gave rise to the 26 T cell receptor beta chains below, sequenced in a study of cytotoxic CD8 clonotypes in ibrutinib-treated CLL. Clones were sequenced by immunoSEQ multiplex PCR, and TCRdb holds only the in-frame ones, with some missing. The table includes around 130,000 clones, around 84% detected once. Material: PBMCs, obtained after 24 months of ibrutinib treatment. All receptors derive from a human donor with chronic lymphocytic leukemia.

The J gene is TRBJ1-2, the V gene TRBV30; possible D gene TRBD1, 5 bases. Trimming cost V 0 bases and J 8 bases, with 10 bases left between them. Germline loops: CDR1 GTSNPN, CDR2 SVGIG (reference sequence). The CDR3 has 12 residues. The CDR3 sequence: CAWSVLWGGYTF. The CDR3 coding sequence is TGTGCCTGGAGTGTACTTTGGGGGGGCTACACCTTC. The whole variable domain, filled in from reference TRBV30 and TRBJ1-2, reads SQTIHQWPATLVQPVGSPLSLECTVEGTSNPNLYWYRQAAGRGLQLLFYSVGIGQISSEVPQNLSASRPQDRQFILSSKKLLLSDSGFYLCAWSVLWGGYTFGSGTRLTVV.

CDR3 in DNA: TGTGCCAGCGGAAGGGACAGGGGGCACGCAGATACGCAGTATTTT. This translates into CASGRDRGHADTQYF. The chain joins TRBV18 to TRBJ2-3; 12 positions match TRBD1. Germline CDR1 KGHSH, CDR2 LQKENI. With 8 bases clipped from V and 4 bases from J, the junction kept 7 bases outside the gene matches. The CDR3 is made up of 15 amino acids. Looking up the rest from reference TRBV18 and TRBJ2-3 gives the full variable domain: NAGVMQNPRHLVRRRGQEARLRCSPMKGHSHVYWYRQLPEEGLKFMVYLQKENIIDESGMPKERFSAEFPKEGPSILRIQQVVRGDSAAYFCASGRDRGHADTQYFGPGTRLTVL.

The chain employs TRBV10-2 and TRBJ2-7; D remains ambiguous. The germline gives CDR1 WSHSY, CDR2 SAAADI. V lost 4 bases and J 2 bases, leaving 9 bases between the germline ends. The CDR3 contains 13 residues. DNA for the CDR3: TGCGCCAGCAGTGTGCTAGAAGCCTACGAGCAGTACTTC. Protein product: CASSVLEAYEQYF.

The rearrangement uses TRBV18 and TRBJ1-5; a weak D match, TRBD1 (5 bases). The V gene lost 3 bases and the J gene lost 4 bases, with 13 bases spanning the gap. The length of the CDR3 is 15 residues. Germline values: CDR1 KGHSH, CDR2 LQKENI. For the CDR3, the DNA is TGTGCCAGCTCACCGCAGCCAGGGCCAAATCAGCCCCAGCATTTT. Protein sequence: CASSPQPGPNQPQHF.

This clone has just one count. Here the CDR3 DNA reads TGCGCCAGCAGCCAAGAAGGGACGAGCTCCTACGAGCAGTACTTC. This encodes CASSQEGTSSYEQYF. The chain is built from TRBV4-1 and TRBJ2-7, with D possibly being TRBD1 or TRBD2 (5 bases each). CDR3 length: 15 amino acids. Germline V CDR1 and CDR2: MGHRA, YSYEKL. Trimming pared 0 bases from V and 0 bases from J, leaving 9 bases between.

This chain uses TRBV6-5 with TRBJ1-2; D is possibly TRBD1 (5 bases). The CDR3 runs 13 residues. CDR1 is MNHEY and CDR2 is SVGAGI in the germline V gene. The V end was cut by 2 bases, the J end by 5 bases, with 9 bases between. DNA of the CDR3: TGTGCCAGCAGTTACGACGAGGGGTATGGCTACACCTTC. Translating it yields CASSYDEGYGYTF.

The chain employs TRBV21-1 and TRBJ1-5. TRBV21-1 is an annotated pseudogene. This CDR3 is built from 16 residues. The CDR3 reads CASSPGSEGSNQPQHF. The CDR3 DNA sequence: TGTGCCAGCAGCCCGGGCTCCGAAGGTAGCAATCAGCCCCAGCATTTT.

The chain couples TRBV6-6 to TRBJ1-6; 7 bases line up with TRBD1. V gave up 2 bases and J gave up 14 bases; unmatched junction bases: 6. This CDR3 region has 13 residues. Germline assignment: CDR1 MNHNY and CDR2 SVGAGI (reference sequence). The CDR3 region has the DNA TGTGCCAGCAGTTACGACAGGGCCCGCGCCCTCCACTTT. Its translation: CASSYDRARALHF.

The V call is TRBV11-2, the J call TRBJ1-2, with 7 bases lining up with TRBD1. Germline CDR1 is SGHAT and CDR2 is FQNNGV. The CDR3 contains 15 residues. After removal of 2 bases from V and 2 bases from J, the junction contained 5 bases not matched to a gene. The CDR3 loop reads CASSLRDSRNYGYTF. The DNA of the CDR3 is TGTGCCAGCAGCTTAAGGGACAGCAGGAACTATGGCTACACCTTC.

V and J are TRBV25-1 and TRBJ1-3; tentatively, D is TRBD1 (5 bases). Germline V gene lookup returns CDR1 MGHDK and CDR2 SYGVNS. The CDR3 is 15 amino acids. Trimming took off 2 bases at V and 3 bases at J, with 11 bases between the two ends. The CDR3 is CASSEPGGGGNTIYF. The CDR3, as DNA: TGTGCCAGCAGTGAACCCGGGGGAGGTGGAAACACCATATATTTT.

This clone was detected only once. The chain couples TRBV11-2 to TRBJ2-3; D remains ambiguous. Germline CDR1 reads SGHAT; CDR2 reads FQNNGV. V was shortened by 1 base and J by 5 bases, with 7 bases between the two germline ends. There are 13 residues in the CDR3. The CDR3 loop reads CASSLGVGDTQYF. The CDR3 DNA follows: TGTGCCAGCAGCTTAGGGGTGGGAGATACGCAGTATTTT. Based on the CDR3 plus reference TRBV11-2 and TRBJ2-3, the full variable domain is EAGVAQSPRYKIIEKRQSVAFWCNPISGHATLYWYQQILGQGPKLLIQFQNNGVVDDSQLPKDRFSAERLKGVDSTLKIQPAKLEDSAVYLCASSLGVGDTQYFGPGTRLTVL.

The genes are TRBV27 and TRBJ2-3; no clear D gene. Trimming took 6 bases from V and 6 from J, leaving 13 bases between them. The CDR3 extends over 13 amino acids. CDR1 is MNHEY, CDR2 SMNVEV, per germline (reference sequence). The CDR3 sequence: CASRTFAHDTQYF. CDR3 in DNA: TGTGCCAGCAGGACATTCGCGCACGATACGCAGTATTTT.

This chain links TRBV5-1 with TRBJ2-7; 7 bases are a match to TRBD1. The CDR3 extends over 13 amino acids. CDR1 SGHRS and CDR2 YFSETQ come from the germline V gene. With 7 bases clipped from V and 4 bases from J, the junction kept 8 bases outside the gene matches. CDR3 nucleotide sequence: TGCGCCAGCTCAACCGGGACAGATTACGAGCAGTACTTC. Amino acids: CASSTGTDYEQYF.

This chain links TRBV10-2 with TRBJ1-1; no firm D call. The CDR3 is made up of 13 amino acids. V was cut by 0 bases and J by 5 bases, with 7 bases left in between. Looked up from germline, CDR1 is WSHSY and CDR2 is SAAADI. CDR3 sequence reads: CASSESPGTEAFF. The CDR3, as DNA: TGCGCCAGCAGTGAGTCTCCGGGAACTGAAGCTTTCTTT.

The chain combines TRBV30 with TRBJ2-5; D is uncertain. Per the germline V gene, CDR1 is GTSNPN and CDR2 is SVGIG (reference sequence). CDR3 length: 14 amino acids. Between the trimmed V and J ends, which lost 0 bases and 2 bases, there was a span of 10 bases. Here the CDR3 reads CAWSVSLGQETQYF. CDR3 bases: TGTGCCTGGAGTGTTTCTTTGGGGCAAGAGACCCAGTACTTC.

The chain combines TRBV10-1 with TRBJ2-1; 7 bases align to TRBD1. V dropped 8 bases and J dropped 8; count of bases not matched to a gene: 12. Germline V gene sequence: CDR1 WNHNN, CDR2 SYGVQD (reference sequence). This CDR3 comprises 14 residues. The CDR3 region has the DNA TGCGCCAGCGGCCCAGGACAGGCGTGGGATGAGCAGTTCTTC. Translating gives CASGPGQAWDEQFF.

As concerns this clone: At the DNA level, this CDR3 is encoded by other sequences in the same sample as well. The chain combines TRBV9 with TRBJ2-7; tentatively, D is TRBD1 (5 bases). CDR3 length: 14 amino acids. Germline CDR1 SGDLS, CDR2 YYNGEE. V was clipped by 0 bases and J by 2 bases, with 9 bases between them. CDR3 residues: CASSVGQGTYEQYF. The CDR3 nucleotides read TGTGCCAGCAGCGTAGGGCAGGGAACCTACGAGCAGTACTTC.

This clone was seen once. The rearrangement links TRBV10-3 to TRBJ1-1; the match to TRBD1 covers 7 bases. V lost 2 bases, J lost 5 bases, and 11 bases stayed unmatched. This CDR3 has 16 residues. Germline V gene data show CDR1 as ENHRY and CDR2 as SYGVKD. The DNA of the CDR3 is TGTGCCATCAGTGAGGGTAGAGGGGGCCCGAATACTGAAGCTTTCTTT. This codes for CAISEGRGGPNTEAFF.

The V and J genes are TRBV19 and TRBJ2-2, with 9 bases that match TRBD1. Trimming took 6 bases from V and 4 from J; bases not matched to a gene: 9. This CDR3 has 16 amino acids. Per germline, CDR1 LNHDA and CDR2 SQIVND (reference sequence). CDR3: CASRMPGQGSTGELFF. The CDR3 DNA follows: TGTGCCAGTAGGATGCCGGGACAGGGTAGCACCGGGGAGCTGTTTTTT.

This clone was seen more than once but under ten times. The CDR3 bases are TGTGCCTGGAGTGGGCAGGCCAATTCACCCCTCCACTTT. Its translation is CAWSGQANSPLHF. V usage is TRBV30 and J usage is TRBJ1-6; D gene uncertain. The CDR3 spans 13 residues. V lost 1 base and J 7 bases, leaving 8 bases between the germline ends. CDR1 is GTSNPN and CDR2 is SVGIG in the germline V gene (reference sequence).

This clone was seen once. CDR3 sequence (DNA): TGTGCCATCAACGGCGGACTTAATGAAAAACTGTTTTTT. It specifies CAINGGLNEKLFF. The rearrangement links TRBV10-3 to TRBJ1-4, with D unresolved. Per the germline V gene, CDR1 is ENHRY and CDR2 is SYGVKD. This CDR3 contains 13 residues. Trimming left V 7 bases short and J 4 bases short, with 10 bases between.

This chain connects TRBV5-1 to TRBJ1-5; 10 bases align to TRBD1. The CDR3 is made up of 14 amino acids. Germline V gives CDR1 SGHRS, CDR2 YFSETQ. V shed 4 bases and J 6 bases; nucleotides not matched to a gene: 4. Here the CDR3 reads CASSETGGSQPQHF. CDR3 DNA sequence: TGCGCCAGCAGCGAGACAGGGGGCAGTCAGCCCCAGCATTTT.

This clone has only one observation. V is TRBV10-2 and J is TRBJ1-1; D is uncertain. Trimming stripped 3 bases from V and 4 bases from J, with 18 bases between. The CDR3 spans 16 residues. CDR1 and CDR2 (germline): WSHSY, SAAADI. CDR3 DNA sequence: TGCGCCAGCAGTGAAGTTAGTCGAACGGCGAGCACTGAAGCTTTCTTT. It translates to CASSEVSRTASTEAFF.

V usage is TRBV5-1 and J usage is TRBJ2-2, with TRBD1 identical over 12 bases. Germline lookup yields CDR1 SGHRS and CDR2 YFSETQ. The CDR3 spans 16 residues. Trimming at V came to 4 bases and at J to 2 bases, leaving 3 bases not matched to a gene. In DNA form, the CDR3 reads TGCGCCAGCAGCGTAGGGACAGGGGGCAACACCGGGGAGCTGTTTTTT. Its translation: CASSVGTGGNTGELFF.

The J gene is TRBJ1-2, the V gene TRBV9, with D unclear. Germline V gene lookup returns CDR1 SGDLS and CDR2 YYNGEE. The CDR3 length is 13 residues. Trimming left V 3 bases short and J 0 bases short, with 6 bases between. CDR3 nucleotides: TGTGCCAGCAGCGCTTCAGCTAACTATGGCTACACCTTC. Protein: CASSASANYGYTF.

V and J are TRBV18 and TRBJ1-4; the match to TRBD1 covers 7 bases. The CDR3 totals 14 residues. The ends lost 6 bases at V and 7 bases at J; junction bases unmatched: 8. Germline CDR1 reads KGHSH; CDR2 reads LQKENI. The CDR3 here is CASSPLTGTEKLFF. The CDR3 coding sequence is TGTGCCAGCTCCCCGCTGACAGGGACTGAAAAACTGTTTTTT.